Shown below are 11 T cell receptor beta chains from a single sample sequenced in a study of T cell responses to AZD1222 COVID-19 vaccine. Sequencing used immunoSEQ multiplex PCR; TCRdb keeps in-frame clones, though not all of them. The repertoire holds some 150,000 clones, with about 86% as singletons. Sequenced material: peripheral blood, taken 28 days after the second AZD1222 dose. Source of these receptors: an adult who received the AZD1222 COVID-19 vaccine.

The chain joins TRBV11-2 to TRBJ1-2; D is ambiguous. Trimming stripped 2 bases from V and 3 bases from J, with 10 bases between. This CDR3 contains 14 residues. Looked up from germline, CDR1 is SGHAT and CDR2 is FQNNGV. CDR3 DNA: TGTGCCAGCAGCTTACCCGGGATTGACTATGGCTACACCTTC. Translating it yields CASSLPGIDYGYTF.

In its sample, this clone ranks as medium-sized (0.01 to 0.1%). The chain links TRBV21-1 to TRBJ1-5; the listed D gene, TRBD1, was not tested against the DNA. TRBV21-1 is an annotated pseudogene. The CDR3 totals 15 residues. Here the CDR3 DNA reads TGTGCCAGCAGCAAAGATCCAGGGGGCTTTCAGCCCCAGCATTTT. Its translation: CASSKDPGGFQPQHF.

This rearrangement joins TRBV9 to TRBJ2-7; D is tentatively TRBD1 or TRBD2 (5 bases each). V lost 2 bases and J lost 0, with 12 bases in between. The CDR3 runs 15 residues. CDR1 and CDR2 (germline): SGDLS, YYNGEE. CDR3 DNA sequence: TGTGCCAGCAGCGTGGCCGGGACCTCCTCCTACGAGCAGTACTTC. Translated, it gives CASSVAGTSSYEQYF.

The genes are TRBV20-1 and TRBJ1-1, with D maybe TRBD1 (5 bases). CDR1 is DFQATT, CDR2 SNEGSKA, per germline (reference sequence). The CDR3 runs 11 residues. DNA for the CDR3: TGCAGCGCCGGGACCCAGGCTGAAGCTTTCTTT. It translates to CSAGTQAEAFF.

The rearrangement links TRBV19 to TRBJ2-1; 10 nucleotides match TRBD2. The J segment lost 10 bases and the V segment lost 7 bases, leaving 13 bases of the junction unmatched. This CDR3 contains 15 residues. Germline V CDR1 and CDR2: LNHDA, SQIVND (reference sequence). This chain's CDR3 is CASNHGSGRAAEQFF. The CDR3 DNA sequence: TGTGCCAGTAACCACGGGAGCGGGAGGGCGGCCGAGCAGTTCTTC.

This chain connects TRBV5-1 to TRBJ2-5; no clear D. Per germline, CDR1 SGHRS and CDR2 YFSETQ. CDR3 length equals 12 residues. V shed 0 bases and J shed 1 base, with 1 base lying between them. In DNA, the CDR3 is TGCGCCAGCAGCTTGGTCCAAGAGACCCAGTACTTC. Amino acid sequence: CASSLVQETQYF.

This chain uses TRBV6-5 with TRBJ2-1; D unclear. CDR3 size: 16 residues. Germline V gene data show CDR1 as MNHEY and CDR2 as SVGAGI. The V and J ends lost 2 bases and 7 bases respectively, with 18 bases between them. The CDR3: CASSYRESPMGNEQFF. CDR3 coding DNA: TGTGCCAGCAGTTACCGTGAGAGCCCGATGGGAAATGAGCAGTTCTTC.

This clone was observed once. Written as DNA, the CDR3 is TGCGCCAGCAGTGAGTACGCGGGAGACCCCTCAGCTGGTGAGCAGTTCTTC. It codes for CASSEYAGDPSAGEQFF. The rearrangement uses TRBV5-1 and TRBJ2-1; TRBD2 aligns across 7 bases. The germline CDR1 and CDR2 sequences are SGHRS and YFSETQ. The CDR3 runs to 17 residues. Trimming cost V 5 bases and J 9 bases; bases outside gene matches: 20.

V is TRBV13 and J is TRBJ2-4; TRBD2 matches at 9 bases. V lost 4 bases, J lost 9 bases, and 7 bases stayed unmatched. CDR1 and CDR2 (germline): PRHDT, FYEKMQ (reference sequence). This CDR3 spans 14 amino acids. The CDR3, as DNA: TGTGCCAGCAGCTCCGGGACTAGCTTGGGCATTCAGTACTTC. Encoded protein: CASSSGTSLGIQYF.

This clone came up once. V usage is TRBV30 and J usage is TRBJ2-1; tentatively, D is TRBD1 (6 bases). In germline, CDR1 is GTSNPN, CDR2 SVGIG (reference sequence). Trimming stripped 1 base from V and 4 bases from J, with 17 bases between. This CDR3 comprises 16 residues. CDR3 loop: CAWSGTARPTYNEQFF. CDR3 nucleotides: TGTGCCTGGAGTGGGACAGCGAGACCTACTTACAATGAGCAGTTCTTC.

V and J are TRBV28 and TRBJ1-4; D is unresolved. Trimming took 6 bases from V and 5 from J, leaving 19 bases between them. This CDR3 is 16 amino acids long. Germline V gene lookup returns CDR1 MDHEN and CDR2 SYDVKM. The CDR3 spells CASSPRTPGRNEKLFF. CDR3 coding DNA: TGTGCCAGCAGCCCGCGGACTCCTGGGAGGAATGAAAAACTGTTTTTT.